Each of the 25 T cell receptor beta chains below was sequenced from the same sample in a study of T cells in Graves' hyperthyroidism and ophthalmopathy. TCR beta CDR3 regions were amplified from RNA transcripts. The TCR CDR3 first-round RT-PCR relied on the HTBI primer set. TCRdb processed the multiplex PCR reads anew with MiXCR; each CDR3 protein has one entry. The table has approximately 370,000 distinct CDR3 sequences, 15% to 20% seen once. Sequences were obtained from blood. These receptor sequences come from a young woman with Graves' hyperthyroidism that later progressed to Graves' ophthalmopathy.

This chain links TRBV5-1 with TRBJ2-5; perhaps TRBD2 as D (5 bases). There are 16 residues in the CDR3. V lost 2 bases and J lost 2, with 16 bases in between. Germline V lookup: CDR1 SGHRS, CDR2 YFSETQ. The chain's CDR3 is CASSFFSAAQQETQYF. CDR3 sequence (DNA): TGCGCCAGCAGCTTCTTTAGCGCGGCCCAGCAAGAGACCCAGTACTTC.

Comment on this clonotype: A much larger clone differs by one base, so this may be a read error. The V and J genes are TRBV19 and TRBJ1-2; 9 nucleotides line up with TRBD1. Per the germline V gene, CDR1 is LNHDA and CDR2 is SQIVND (reference sequence). The V gene end was trimmed by 7 bases and the J gene end by 9 bases; junction bases not matched to a gene: 12. The CDR3 totals 14 residues. For the CDR3, the DNA is TGTGCCAGTACCCCGGACAGGGGACGATATAGCTACACCTTC. Translated: CASTPDRGRYSYTF. Combining the CDR3 with reference TRBV19 and TRBJ1-2 gives the whole variable domain DGGITQSPKYLFRKEGQNVTLSCEQNLNHDAMYWYRQDPGQGLRLIYYSQIVNDFQKGDIAEGYSVSREKKESFPLTVTSAQKNPTAFYLCASTPDRGRYSYTFGSGTRLTVV.

This clonotype was counted a few times. The CDR3 DNA reads TGTGCCAGCAGTTACTCGGCACAGGGTACCTACTATGGCTACACCTTC. This gives the protein CASSYSAQGTYYGYTF. The genes are TRBV6-5 and TRBJ1-2, with D perhaps TRBD1 (6 bases). Germline V lookup: CDR1 MNHEY, CDR2 SVGAGI. CDR3 size: 16 residues. Trimming stripped 0 bases from V and 3 bases from J, with 14 bases between.

This clonotype has a count of ten or more. This chain uses TRBV2 with TRBJ1-1; no firm D call. Germline-derived CDR1 and CDR2 are SNHLY and FYNNEI. The CDR3 runs to 13 residues. V was clipped by 7 bases and J by 1 base, with 10 bases between them. Here the CDR3 DNA reads TGTGCCAGCAATCGGGTGGCGAACACTGAAGCTTTCTTT. It is translated as CASNRVANTEAFF. The full variable domain, its missing parts supplied by reference TRBV2 and TRBJ1-1, is EPEVTQTPSHQVTQMGQEVILRCVPISNHLYFYWYRQILGQKVEFLVSFYNNEISEKSEIFDDQFSVERPDGSNFTLKIRSTKLEDSAMYFCASNRVANTEAFFGQGTRLTVV.

This clonotype was detected ten times or more. The chain is built from TRBV2 and TRBJ1-1; perhaps TRBD1 as D (6 bases). The germline V and J ends were trimmed by 6 bases and 1 base, with 15 bases remaining between them. The CDR3 is 15 residues long. Germline CDR1 and CDR2: SNHLY and FYNNEI. The CDR3 DNA sequence: TGTGCCAGCAGGAGCGAGACAGGAACGAACACTGAAGCTTTCTTT. Protein product: CASRSETGTNTEAFF.

This clonotype showed up many times. In nucleotides, the CDR3 is TGTGCCAGCAGCCCCTGGGTCCGGGACATCAATGAGCAGTTCTTC. This encodes CASSPWVRDINEQFF. This chain joins TRBV11-3 and TRBJ2-1, with a possible D match to TRBD1 (6 bases). Between the trimmed V and J ends, which lost 5 bases and 6 bases, there was a span of 17 bases. Germline-derived CDR1 and CDR2 are SGHNT and YENEEA. The CDR3 loop spans 15 amino acids. Complete variable domain (other parts from reference TRBV11-3 and TRBJ2-1): EAGVVQSPRYKIIEKKQPVAFWCNPISGHNTLYWYLQNLGQGPELLIRYENEEAVDDSQLPKDRFSAERLKGVDSTLKIQPAELGDSAVYLCASSPWVRDINEQFFGPGTRLTVL.

The chain uses TRBV24-1 and TRBJ2-1, with D unresolved. The V end lost 4 bases, the J end lost 2 bases, and 11 bases lay between the germline ends. Germline V gene data show CDR1 as KGHDR and CDR2 as SFDVKD. The CDR3 is 15 amino acids. Here the CDR3 reads CATSDPGYPYNEQFF. The CDR3 DNA reads TGTGCCACCAGTGACCCTGGGTATCCCTACAATGAGCAGTTCTTC.

This clonotype was seen many times. The V and J genes are TRBV20-1 and TRBJ2-7; a weak D match, TRBD2 (6 bases). CDR3 size: 14 residues. The germline V and J ends were trimmed by 5 bases and 5 bases, with 19 bases remaining between them. The germline CDR1 and CDR2 sequences are DFQATT and SNEGSKA (reference sequence). DNA for the CDR3: TGCAGTGCTGGGGAGGCCGTCGGCTTGGACGAGCAGTACTTC. Translated, it gives CSAGEAVGLDEQYF.

This clonotype was picked up a small number of times. This chain uses TRBV5-5 with TRBJ1-1; D perhaps matches TRBD1 (6 bases). The CDR3 runs 13 residues. Trimming left V 0 bases short and J 12 bases short, with 15 bases between. CDR1 is SGHKS, CDR2 YYEKEE, per germline (reference sequence). The CDR3, as DNA: TGTGCCAGCAGCTTGGCCCTAGGGACACCCCCTTTCTTT. Its protein product is CASSLALGTPPFF.

The chain recombines TRBV28 with TRBJ1-1, with 7 bases that match TRBD1. V gave up 4 bases and J gave up 5 bases; unmatched junction bases: 7. The CDR3 runs 14 residues. Germline values: CDR1 MDHEN, CDR2 SYDVKM. CDR3 DNA sequence: TGTGCCAGCAGTTCCGAAGGGGGCAGGACTGAAGCTTTCTTT. Its protein is CASSSEGGRTEAFF.

A note on this clonotype: A much larger clone differs by one base, so this may be a read error. The chain recombines TRBV6-2 or TRBV6-3 with TRBJ2-1; 7 nucleotides match TRBD1. In germline, CDR1 is MNHEY, CDR2 SVGEGT. With 0 bases clipped from V and 13 bases from J, the junction kept 9 bases outside the gene matches. CDR3 size: 14 residues. CDR3 coding DNA: TGTGCCAGCAGTTACTCCGACAGGGATAAGACCCAGTTCTTC. It encodes CASSYSDRDKTQFF.

The chain is built from TRBV6-1 and TRBJ2-1, with TRBD2 identical over 11 bases. Per the germline V gene, CDR1 is MNHNS and CDR2 is SASEGT. The CDR3 sequence is 16 residues long. J lost 4 bases, V lost 5 bases, and 7 bases had no gene match. In DNA form, the CDR3 reads TGTGCCAGCAGTTTGCAACTAGCGGGAGTGTACAATGAGCAGTTCTTC. This encodes CASSLQLAGVYNEQFF.

In its sample, this clonotype was seen many times. The V call is TRBV5-1, the J call TRBJ2-1; D remains ambiguous. Germline loops: CDR1 SGHRS, CDR2 YFSETQ. The ends were cut back, 1 base at V and 5 bases at J, with 10 bases in the middle. This CDR3 comprises 14 residues. CDR3 protein: CASSLRFSDNEQFF. The CDR3 region has the DNA TGCGCCAGCAGCTTGAGGTTCTCGGACAATGAGCAGTTCTTC.

This clonotype was seen repeatedly, ten times or more. This chain links TRBV5-1 with TRBJ1-2; no clear D gene. The germline gives CDR1 SGHRS, CDR2 YFSETQ. Trimming took off 5 bases at V and 8 bases at J, with 16 bases between the two ends. The CDR3 has 13 amino acids. The CDR3 nucleotides are TGCGCCAGCAGACCGGACGGGGTAAGAGGCTACACCTTC. Its translation is CASRPDGVRGYTF.

The chain carries TRBV7-9 and TRBJ1-1, with D perhaps TRBD1 (6 bases). The CDR3 is made up of 13 amino acids. Looked up from germline, CDR1 is SEHNR and CDR2 is FQNEAQ (reference sequence). The V end was cut by 6 bases, the J end by 2 bases, with 10 bases between. The CDR3 protein is CASRRGRNTEAFF. In DNA form, the CDR3 reads TGTGCCAGCAGGCGGGGGCGCAACACTGAAGCTTTCTTT. The full variable domain, with the rest looked up from reference TRBV7-9 and TRBJ1-1, is DTGVSQNPRHKITKRGQNVTFRCDPISEHNRLYWYRQTLGQGPEFLTYFQNEAQLEKSRLLSDRFSAERPKGSFSTLEIQRTEQGDSAMYLCASRRGRNTEAFFGQGTRLTVV.

The chain uses TRBV7-9 and TRBJ1-2; the D gene is possibly TRBD1 (6 bases). V was shortened by 5 bases and J by 2 bases, with 24 bases between the two germline ends. Germline-derived CDR1 and CDR2 are SEHNR and FQNEAQ (reference sequence). The CDR3 covers 18 residues. CDR3 nucleotides: TGTGCCAGCAGCCGCATCCCAGGACAGCTCCCCACCAACTATGGCTACACCTTC. It yields the protein CASSRIPGQLPTNYGYTF.

The table lists this clonotype with many counts. The chain links TRBV5-1 to TRBJ1-1; the D gene is possibly TRBD1 (5 bases). Germline loops: CDR1 SGHRS, CDR2 YFSETQ. The V end was cut by 2 bases, the J end by 0 bases, with 11 bases between. The CDR3 runs to 15 residues. CDR3 coding DNA: TGCGCCAGCAGCTTAATAGGGGCTTTGAACACTGAAGCTTTCTTT. Residues: CASSLIGALNTEAFF.

At least ten counts were recorded for this clonotype. The rearrangement uses TRBV28 and TRBJ1-5; 7 nucleotides line up with TRBD1. There are 18 residues in the CDR3. The ends lost 5 bases at V and 6 bases at J; junction bases unmatched: 19. Looked up from germline, CDR1 is MDHEN and CDR2 is SYDVKM. CDR3 nucleotide sequence: TGTGCCAGCAGTCCATCATCGCAAACAGGGGATGTGGTTCAGCCCCAGCATTTT. This sequence encodes CASSPSSQTGDVVQPQHF.

This clonotype was counted ten times or more. The chain uses TRBV20-1 and TRBJ2-2; D is ambiguous. V was trimmed by 3 bases and J by 5 bases, leaving 16 bases between them. Germline V lookup: CDR1 DFQATT, CDR2 SNEGSKA (reference sequence). The CDR3 totals 15 residues. Written as DNA, the CDR3 is TGCAGTGCTAGTCTTTTCGGCAGTGAGACCGGGGAGCTGTTTTTT. This codes for CSASLFGSETGELFF.

The chain employs TRBV3-1 and TRBJ1-4; TRBD1 agrees at 11 bases. Trimming cost V 4 bases and J 11 bases; bases outside gene matches: 6. Germline loops: CDR1 LGHDT, CDR2 YNNKEL (reference sequence). This CDR3 comprises 14 residues. The CDR3 protein is CASSRGTGGDKLFF. In DNA form, the CDR3 reads TGTGCCAGCAGCCGCGGGACAGGGGGGGATAAACTGTTTTTT.

There are many counts of this clonotype. The J gene is TRBJ2-1, the V gene TRBV19, with 8 bases aligning to TRBD1. This CDR3 has 15 residues. Germline V lookup: CDR1 LNHDA, CDR2 SQIVND (reference sequence). The J segment lost 7 bases and the V segment lost 4 bases, leaving 9 bases of the junction unmatched. CDR3 in DNA: TGTGCCAGTAGTACGGGACAGGCTGGTGTAAATGAGCAGTTCTTC. As protein: CASSTGQAGVNEQFF.

The chain employs TRBV11-2 and TRBJ2-5, with TRBD2 matching over 10 bases. Unmatched junction bases numbered 10, after V lost 5 bases and J lost 7 bases. The germline V gene encodes CDR1 SGHAT and CDR2 FQNNGV. The length of the CDR3 is 15 residues. The CDR3 loop is CASSQESGRGGTQYF. CDR3 nucleotide sequence: TGTGCCAGCAGCCAAGAAAGCGGGAGGGGAGGGACCCAGTACTTC.

The sample holds many counts of this clonotype. This chain uses TRBV9 with TRBJ1-6, with D perhaps TRBD1 (5 bases). The CDR3 has 14 residues. The V and J ends lost 0 bases and 8 bases respectively, with 9 bases between them. Germline CDR1 and CDR2: SGDLS and YYNGEE. This CDR3 is CASSVGGIDSPLHF. In DNA form, the CDR3 reads TGTGCCAGCAGCGTAGGGGGGATCGATTCACCCCTCCACTTT. Full variable domain (remainder filled in from reference TRBV9 and TRBJ1-6): DSGVTQTPKHLITATGQRVTLRCSPRSGDLSVYWYQQSLDQGLQFLIQYYNGEERAKGNILERFSAQQFPDLHSELNLSSLELGDSALYFCASSVGGIDSPLHFGNGTRLTVT.

There are a few counts of this clonotype. The chain is built from TRBV6-5 and TRBJ2-1; 7 bases fit TRBD1. Germline values: CDR1 MNHEY, CDR2 SVGAGI. The trim removed 1 base at V and 5 bases at J, leaving 20 bases unmatched. The CDR3 is made up of 20 amino acids. CDR3 protein: CASSYLSGTATTPLNNEQFF. The CDR3 DNA reads TGTGCCAGCAGTTACTTATCCGGGACAGCGACAACCCCGTTGAACAATGAGCAGTTCTTC.

Concerning this clonotype: The junction departs from germline at one end; a sequencing error may be responsible. The V and J genes are TRBV20-1 and TRBJ2-7; 8 positions agree with TRBD1. CDR1 and CDR2 (germline): DFQATT, SNEGSKA (reference sequence). This CDR3 is 15 amino acids long. CDR3: CNAYSGTGTIYEQYF. CDR3 DNA sequence: TGCAATGCTTATTCCGGGACAGGTACAATCTACGAGCAGTACTTC.